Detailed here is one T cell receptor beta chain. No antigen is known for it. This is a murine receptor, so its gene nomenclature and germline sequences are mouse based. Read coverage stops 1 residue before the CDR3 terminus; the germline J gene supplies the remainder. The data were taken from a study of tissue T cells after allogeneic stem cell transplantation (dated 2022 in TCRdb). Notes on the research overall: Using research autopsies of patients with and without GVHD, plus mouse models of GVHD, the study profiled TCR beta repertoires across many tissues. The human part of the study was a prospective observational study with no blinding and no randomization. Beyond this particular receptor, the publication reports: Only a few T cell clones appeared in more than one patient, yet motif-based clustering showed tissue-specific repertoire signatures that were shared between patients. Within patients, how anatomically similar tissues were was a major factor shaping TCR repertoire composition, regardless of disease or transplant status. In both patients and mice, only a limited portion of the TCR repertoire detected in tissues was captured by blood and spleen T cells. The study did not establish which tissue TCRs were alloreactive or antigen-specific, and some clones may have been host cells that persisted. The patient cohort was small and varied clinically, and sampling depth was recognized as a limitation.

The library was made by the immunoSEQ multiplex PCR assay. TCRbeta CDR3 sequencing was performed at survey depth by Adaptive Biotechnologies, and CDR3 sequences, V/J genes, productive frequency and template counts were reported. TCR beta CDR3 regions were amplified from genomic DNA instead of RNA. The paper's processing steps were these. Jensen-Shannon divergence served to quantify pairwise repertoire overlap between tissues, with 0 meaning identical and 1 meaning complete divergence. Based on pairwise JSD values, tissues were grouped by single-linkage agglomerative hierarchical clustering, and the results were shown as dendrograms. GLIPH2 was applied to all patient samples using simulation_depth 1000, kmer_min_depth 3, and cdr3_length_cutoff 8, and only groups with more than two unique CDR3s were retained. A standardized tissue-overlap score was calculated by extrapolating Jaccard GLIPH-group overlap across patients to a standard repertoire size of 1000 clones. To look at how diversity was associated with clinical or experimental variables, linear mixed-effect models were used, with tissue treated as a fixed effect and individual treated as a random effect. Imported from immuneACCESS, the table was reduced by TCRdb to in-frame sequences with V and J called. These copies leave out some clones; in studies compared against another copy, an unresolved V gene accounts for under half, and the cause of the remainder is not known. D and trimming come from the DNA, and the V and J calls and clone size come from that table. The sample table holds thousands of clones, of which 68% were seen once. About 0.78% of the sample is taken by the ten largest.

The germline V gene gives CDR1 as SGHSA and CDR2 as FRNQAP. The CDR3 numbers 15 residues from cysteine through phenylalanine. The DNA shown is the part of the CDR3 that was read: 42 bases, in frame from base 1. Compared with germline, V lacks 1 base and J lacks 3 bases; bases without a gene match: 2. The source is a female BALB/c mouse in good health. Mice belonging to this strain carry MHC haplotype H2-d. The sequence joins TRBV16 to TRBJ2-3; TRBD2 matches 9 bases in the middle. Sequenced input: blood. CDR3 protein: CASSLVWGGAETLYF. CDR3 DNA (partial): TGTGCAAGCAGCTTAGTCTGGGGGGGGGCAGAAACGCTGTAT.